The subject of this entry is one TCR beta chain. Its antigen is still unknown. The germline gives CDR1 SGHRS, CDR2 YFSETQ. The CDR3 is made up of 9 amino acids. The germline V and J ends were trimmed by 6 bases and 10 bases, with 5 bases remaining between them. This sample stems from a study of cytomegalovirus exposure and HLA in healthy donors. Regarding the study as a whole: The study recorded around 160 TCR beta chains that were cytomegalovirus-associated.

Sequencing used immunoSEQ multiplex PCR; TCRdb keeps in-frame clones, though not all of them. The sample holds 120,000 to 150,000 clones, about 91% seen once. The clonotype originates from a man aged 18-30 years in good health and CMV-seropositive. V usage is TRBV5-1 and J usage is TRBJ2-1; D not resolved. The specimen sequenced was PBMCs. The CDR3 spells CASIVEQFF. The DNA of the CDR3 is TGCGCCAGCATAGTAGAGCAGTTCTTC.